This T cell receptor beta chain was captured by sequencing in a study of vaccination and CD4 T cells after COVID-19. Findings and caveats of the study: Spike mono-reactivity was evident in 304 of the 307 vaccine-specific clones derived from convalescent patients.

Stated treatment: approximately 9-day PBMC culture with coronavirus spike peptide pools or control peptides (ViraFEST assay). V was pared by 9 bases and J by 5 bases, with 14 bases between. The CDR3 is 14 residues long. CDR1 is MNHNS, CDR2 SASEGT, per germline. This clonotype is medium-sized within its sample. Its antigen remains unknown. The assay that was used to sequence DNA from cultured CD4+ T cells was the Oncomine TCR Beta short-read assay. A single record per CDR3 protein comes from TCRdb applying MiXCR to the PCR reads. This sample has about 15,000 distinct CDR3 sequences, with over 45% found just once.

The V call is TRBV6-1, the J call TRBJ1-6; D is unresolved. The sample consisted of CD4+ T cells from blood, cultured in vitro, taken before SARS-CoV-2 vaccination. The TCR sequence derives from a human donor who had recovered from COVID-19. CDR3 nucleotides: TGTGCCAGTAATACCGCCGGGAATAATTCACCCCTCCACTTT. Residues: CASNTAGNNSPLHF.